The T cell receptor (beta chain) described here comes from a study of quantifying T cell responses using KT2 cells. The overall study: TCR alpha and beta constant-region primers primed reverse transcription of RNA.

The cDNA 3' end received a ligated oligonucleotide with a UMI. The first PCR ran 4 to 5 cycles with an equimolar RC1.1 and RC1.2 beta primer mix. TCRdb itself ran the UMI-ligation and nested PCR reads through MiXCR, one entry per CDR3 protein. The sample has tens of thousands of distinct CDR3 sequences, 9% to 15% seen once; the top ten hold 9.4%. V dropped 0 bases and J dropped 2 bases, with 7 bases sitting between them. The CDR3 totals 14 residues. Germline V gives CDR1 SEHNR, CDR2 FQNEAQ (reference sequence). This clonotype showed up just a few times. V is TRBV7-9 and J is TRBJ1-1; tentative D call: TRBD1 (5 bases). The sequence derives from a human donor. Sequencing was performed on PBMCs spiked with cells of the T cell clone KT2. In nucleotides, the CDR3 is TGTGCCAGCAGCTTAGCTACAGGAAACACTGAAGCTTTCTTT. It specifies CASSLATGNTEAFF.